This is a list of T cell receptor beta chains from one sample in a study of tumor-infiltrating lymphocytes in localized non-small cell lung cancer. Only in-frame clones appear in the TCRdb table, and some are missing; sequencing was by immunoSEQ multiplex PCR. Counted here are tens of thousands of clones, 73% occurring once; the ten biggest clones make up about 6%. Sequenced input: lung tumor tissue. These receptors came from a human donor with non-small cell lung cancer. CDR3s include the opening cysteine and the closing phenylalanine or tryptophan. A D gene is named only where the DNA matches it firmly. Only part of the rows carry a size: once, few, many, or a class if the clone is expanded.

few	TRBV7-2	.	TRBJ1-6	CASSLGARGNSPLHF	TGTGCCAGCAGCTTGGGGGCGCGGGGGAATTCACCCCTCCACTTT
.	TRBV19	TRBD2	TRBJ2-1	CASSIGLAGGMGYNEQFF	TGTGCCAGTAGTATTGGACTAGCGGGGGGGATGGGGTACAATGAGCAGTTCTTC
.	TRBV19	.	TRBJ2-7	CASSIDPTSEQYF	TGTGCCAGTAGTATAGATCCTACCAGCGAGCAGTACTTC
.	TRBV14	.	TRBJ2-6	CASSRGQAGANVLTF	TGTGCCAGCAGCCGAGGTCAAGCTGGGGCCAACGTCCTGACTTTC
.	TRBV6-6	TRBD2	TRBJ2-7	CASSPGAGSTYEQYF	TGTGCCAGCAGTCCTGGAGCGGGGTCCACCTACGAGCAGTACTTC
.	TRBV5-3	.	TRBJ1-5	CARSLARGKSNQPQHF	TGTGCCAGAAGCTTGGCGAGGGGGAAAAGCAATCAGCCCCAGCATTTT
.	TRBV9	.	TRBJ2-3	CASSAGTDTQYF	TGTGCCAGCAGTGCGGGGACAGATACGCAGTATTTT
.	TRBV5-1	.	TRBJ2-3	CASSFADTQYF	TGCGCCAGCAGCTTTGCAGATACGCAGTATTTT
.	TRBV15	.	TRBJ1-2	CATSKVTGFYGYTF	TGTGCCACCAGCAAAGTGACAGGCTTCTATGGCTACACCTTC
.	TRBV11-1	TRBD1	TRBJ1-6	CASSSQGGRSPLHF	TGTGCCAGCAGCTCCCAAGGGGGCAGATCACCCCTCCACTTT
few	TRBV5-1	.	TRBJ1-5	CASSLGDGQPQHF	TGCGCCAGCAGCTTGGGTGACGGTCAGCCCCAGCATTTT
.	TRBV9	.	TRBJ1-1	CASAQGLNTEAFF	TGTGCCAGCGCGCAGGGGTTGAACACTGAAGCTTTCTTT
.	TRBV6-1	.	TRBJ2-5	CASSEPGLNQETQYF	TGTGCCAGCAGTGAACCGGGACTCAACCAAGAGACCCAGTACTTC
.	TRBV4-1	TRBD1	TRBJ1-2	CASSRDKMGQGVTGYTF	TGCGCCAGCAGCCGGGACAAAATGGGACAGGGGGTAACTGGCTACACCTTC
.	TRBV5-6	TRBD1	TRBJ2-5	CASSLARTGKETQYF	TGTGCCAGCAGCTTGGCCCGGACAGGGAAAGAGACCCAGTACTTC
.	TRBV10-2	.	TRBJ2-7	CASSANSYEQYF	TGCGCCAGCAGTGCAAACTCCTACGAGCAGTACTTC
.	TRBV10-3	TRBD1	TRBJ1-1	CAVTPGQGLSEAFF	TGTGCCGTAACTCCGGGACAGGGATTGTCTGAAGCTTTCTTT
.	TRBV6-1	.	TRBJ1-5	CASSGYQPQHF	TGTGCCAGCAGTGGATATCAGCCCCAGCATTTT